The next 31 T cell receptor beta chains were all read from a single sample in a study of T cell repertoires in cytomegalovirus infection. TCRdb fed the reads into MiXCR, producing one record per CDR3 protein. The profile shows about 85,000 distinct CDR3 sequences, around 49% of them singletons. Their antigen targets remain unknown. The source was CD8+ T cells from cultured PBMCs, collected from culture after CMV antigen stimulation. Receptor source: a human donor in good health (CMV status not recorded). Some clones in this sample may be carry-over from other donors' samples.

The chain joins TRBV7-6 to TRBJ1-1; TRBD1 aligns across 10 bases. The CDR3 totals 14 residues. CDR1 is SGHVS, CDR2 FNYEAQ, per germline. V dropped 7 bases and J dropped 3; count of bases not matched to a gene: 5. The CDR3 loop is CASTRQGADTEAFF. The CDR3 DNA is TGTGCCAGCACCCGACAGGGGGCCGACACTGAAGCTTTCTTT.

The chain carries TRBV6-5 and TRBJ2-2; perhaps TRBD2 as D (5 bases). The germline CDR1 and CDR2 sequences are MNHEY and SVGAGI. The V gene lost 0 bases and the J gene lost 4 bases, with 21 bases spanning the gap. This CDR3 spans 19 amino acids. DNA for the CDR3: TGTGCCAGCAGTTACTCGCTCGGGTTGAGGGTTATACGCACCGGGGAGCTGTTTTTT. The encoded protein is CASSYSLGLRVIRTGELFF.

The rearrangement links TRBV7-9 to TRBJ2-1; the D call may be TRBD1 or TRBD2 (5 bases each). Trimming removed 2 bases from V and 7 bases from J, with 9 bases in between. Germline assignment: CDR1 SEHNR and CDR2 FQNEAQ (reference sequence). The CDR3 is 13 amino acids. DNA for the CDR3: TGTGCCAGCAGCTTATCCGGGGCGAATGAGCAGTTCTTC. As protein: CASSLSGANEQFF.

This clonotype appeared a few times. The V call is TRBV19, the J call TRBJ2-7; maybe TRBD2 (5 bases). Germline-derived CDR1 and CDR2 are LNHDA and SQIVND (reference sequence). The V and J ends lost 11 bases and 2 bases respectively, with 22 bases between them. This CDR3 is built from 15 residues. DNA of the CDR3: TGTGCCCCAGACCTAGGAGGAGAAAGGGCCTACGAGCAGTACTTC. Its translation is CAPDLGGERAYEQYF.

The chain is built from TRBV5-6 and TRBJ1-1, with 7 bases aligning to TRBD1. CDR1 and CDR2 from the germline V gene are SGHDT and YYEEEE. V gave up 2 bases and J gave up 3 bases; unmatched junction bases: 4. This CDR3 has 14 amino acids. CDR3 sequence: CASSFQTGHTEAFF. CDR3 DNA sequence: TGTGCCAGCAGCTTCCAGACAGGGCACACTGAAGCTTTCTTT.

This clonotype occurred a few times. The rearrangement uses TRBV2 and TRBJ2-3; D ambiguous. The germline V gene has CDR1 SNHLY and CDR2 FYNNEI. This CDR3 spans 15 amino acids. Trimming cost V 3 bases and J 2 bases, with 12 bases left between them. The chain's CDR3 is CASSEDSSSTDTQYF. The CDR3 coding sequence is TGTGCCAGCAGTGAGGATTCTAGTTCCACAGATACGCAGTATTTT.

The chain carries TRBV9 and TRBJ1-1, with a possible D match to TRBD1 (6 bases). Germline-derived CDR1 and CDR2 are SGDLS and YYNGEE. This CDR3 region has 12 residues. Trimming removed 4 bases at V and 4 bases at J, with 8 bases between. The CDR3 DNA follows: TGTGCCAGCAGCCCCAGGGGCACTGAAGCTTTCTTT. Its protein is CASSPRGTEAFF. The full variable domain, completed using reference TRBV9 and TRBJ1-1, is DSGVTQTPKHLITATGQRVTLRCSPRSGDLSVYWYQQSLDQGLQFLIQYYNGEERAKGNILERFSAQQFPDLHSELNLSSLELGDSALYFCASSPRGTEAFFGQGTRLTVV.

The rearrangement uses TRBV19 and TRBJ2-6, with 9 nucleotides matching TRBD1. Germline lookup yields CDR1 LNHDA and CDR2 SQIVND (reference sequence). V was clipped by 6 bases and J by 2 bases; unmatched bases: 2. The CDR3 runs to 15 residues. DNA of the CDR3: TGTGCCAGTAGGTACAGGGGGCCTGGGGCCAACGTCCTGACTTTC. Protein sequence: CASRYRGPGANVLTF.

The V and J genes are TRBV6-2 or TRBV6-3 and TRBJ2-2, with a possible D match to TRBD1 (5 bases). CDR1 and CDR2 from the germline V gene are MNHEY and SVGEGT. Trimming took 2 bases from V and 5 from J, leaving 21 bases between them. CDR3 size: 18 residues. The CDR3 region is CASSYGRASDAMTGELFF. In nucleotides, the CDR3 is TGTGCCAGCAGTTACGGCAGGGCGAGCGATGCAATGACCGGGGAGCTGTTTTTT.

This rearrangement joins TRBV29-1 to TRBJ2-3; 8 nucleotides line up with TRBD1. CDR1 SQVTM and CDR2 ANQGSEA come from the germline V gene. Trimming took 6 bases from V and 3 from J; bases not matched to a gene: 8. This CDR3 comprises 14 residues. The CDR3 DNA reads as TGCAGCGTCCATGGGACAGGTGGAACAGATACGCAGTATTTT. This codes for CSVHGTGGTDTQYF.

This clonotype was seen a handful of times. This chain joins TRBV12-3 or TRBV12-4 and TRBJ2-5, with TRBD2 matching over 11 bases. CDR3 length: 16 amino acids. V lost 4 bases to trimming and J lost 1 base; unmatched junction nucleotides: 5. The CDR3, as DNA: TGTGCCAGCAGTTCCTTGACTAGCGGGACCCAAGAGACCCAGTACTTC. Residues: CASSSLTSGTQETQYF.

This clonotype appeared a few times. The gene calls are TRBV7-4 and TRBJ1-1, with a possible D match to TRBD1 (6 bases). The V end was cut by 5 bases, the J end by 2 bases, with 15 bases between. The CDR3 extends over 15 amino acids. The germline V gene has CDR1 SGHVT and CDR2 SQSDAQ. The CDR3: CASSPLDRTNTEAFF. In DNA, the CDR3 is TGTGCCAGCAGCCCACTCGACAGGACTAACACTGAAGCTTTCTTT.

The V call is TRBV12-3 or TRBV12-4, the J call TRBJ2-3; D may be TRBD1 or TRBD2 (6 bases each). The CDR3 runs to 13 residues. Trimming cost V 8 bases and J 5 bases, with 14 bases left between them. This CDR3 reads CASGRGAGDTQYF. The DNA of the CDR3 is TGTGCCAGCGGAAGGGGGGCGGGAGATACGCAGTATTTT.

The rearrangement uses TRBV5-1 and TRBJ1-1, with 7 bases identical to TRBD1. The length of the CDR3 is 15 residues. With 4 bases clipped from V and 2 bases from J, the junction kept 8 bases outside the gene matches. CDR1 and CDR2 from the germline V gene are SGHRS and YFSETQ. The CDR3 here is CASSHPTGPNTEAFF. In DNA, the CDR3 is TGCGCCAGCAGCCACCCGACAGGGCCCAACACTGAAGCTTTCTTT.

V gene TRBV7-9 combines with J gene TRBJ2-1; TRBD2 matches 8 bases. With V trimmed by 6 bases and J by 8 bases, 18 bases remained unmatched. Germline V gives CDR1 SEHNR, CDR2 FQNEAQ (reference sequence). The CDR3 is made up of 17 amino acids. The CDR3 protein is CASSPGDTGRERHEQFF. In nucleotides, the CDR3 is TGTGCCAGCAGTCCGGGGGATACCGGGAGGGAGAGGCATGAGCAGTTCTTC.

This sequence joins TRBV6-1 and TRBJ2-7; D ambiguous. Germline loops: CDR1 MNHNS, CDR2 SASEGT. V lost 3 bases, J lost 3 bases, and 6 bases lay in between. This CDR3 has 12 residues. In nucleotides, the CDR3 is TGTGCCAGCAGTGACGCCATCTACGAGCAGTACTTC. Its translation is CASSDAIYEQYF.

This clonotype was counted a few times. The CDR3 bases are TGTGCCAGCAGACAGCCCCGGGACAGGGACGTTTATAGCAATCAGCCCCAGCATTTT. It specifies CASRQPRDRDVYSNQPQHF. The J gene is TRBJ1-5, the V gene TRBV6-2 or TRBV6-3; 9 bases fit TRBD1. CDR3 length: 19 amino acids. Germline CDR1 reads MNHEY; CDR2 reads SVGEGT. V shed 6 bases and J 0 bases; nucleotides not matched to a gene: 15.

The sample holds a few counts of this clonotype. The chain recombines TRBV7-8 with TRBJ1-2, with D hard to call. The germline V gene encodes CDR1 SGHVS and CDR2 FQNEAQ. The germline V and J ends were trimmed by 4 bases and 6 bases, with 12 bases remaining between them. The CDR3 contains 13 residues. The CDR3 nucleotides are TGTGCCAGCAGCTCCAGGACGGTCGATGGCTACACCTTC. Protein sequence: CASSSRTVDGYTF.

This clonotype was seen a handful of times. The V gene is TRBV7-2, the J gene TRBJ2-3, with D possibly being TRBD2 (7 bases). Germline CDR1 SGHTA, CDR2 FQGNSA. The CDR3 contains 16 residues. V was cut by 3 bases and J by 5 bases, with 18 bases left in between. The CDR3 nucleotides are TGTGCCAGCAGCTTTTTGGGGGGGGGGACAAAAGATACGCAGTATTTT. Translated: CASSFLGGGTKDTQYF.

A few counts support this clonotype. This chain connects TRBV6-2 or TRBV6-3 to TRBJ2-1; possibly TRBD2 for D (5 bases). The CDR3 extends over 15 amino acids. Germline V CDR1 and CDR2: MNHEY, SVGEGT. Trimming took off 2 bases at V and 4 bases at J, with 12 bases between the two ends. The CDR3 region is CASSYGLALYNEQFF. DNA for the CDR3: TGTGCCAGCAGTTACGGACTCGCACTTTACAATGAGCAGTTCTTC.

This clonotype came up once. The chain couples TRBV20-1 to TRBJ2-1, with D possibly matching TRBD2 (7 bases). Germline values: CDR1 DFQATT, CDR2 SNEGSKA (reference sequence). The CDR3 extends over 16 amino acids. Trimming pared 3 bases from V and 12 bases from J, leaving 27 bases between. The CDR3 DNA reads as TGCAGTGCTAGCGGGGAAGGGGGGGGGGAAAGGTTGGTGCAGTTCTTC. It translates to CSASGEGGGERLVQFF.

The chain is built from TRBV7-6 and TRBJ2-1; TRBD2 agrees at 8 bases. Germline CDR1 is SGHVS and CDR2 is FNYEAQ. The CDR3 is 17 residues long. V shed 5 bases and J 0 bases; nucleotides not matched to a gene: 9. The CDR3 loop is CASSPGLAQSSYNEQFF. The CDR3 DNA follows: TGTGCCAGCAGCCCAGGACTAGCCCAGAGCTCCTACAATGAGCAGTTCTTC.

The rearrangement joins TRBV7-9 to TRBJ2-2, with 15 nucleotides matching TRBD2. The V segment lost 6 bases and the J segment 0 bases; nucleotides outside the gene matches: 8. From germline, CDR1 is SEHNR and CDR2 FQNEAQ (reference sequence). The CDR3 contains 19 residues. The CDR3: CASRSPGLAGGTNTGELFF. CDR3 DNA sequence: TGTGCCAGCAGGTCCCCGGGACTAGCGGGGGGAACGAACACCGGGGAGCTGTTTTTT.

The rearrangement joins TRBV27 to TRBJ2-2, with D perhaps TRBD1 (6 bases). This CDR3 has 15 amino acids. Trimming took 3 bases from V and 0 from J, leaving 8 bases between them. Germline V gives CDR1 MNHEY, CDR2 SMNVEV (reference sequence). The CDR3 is CASSFGTPNTGELFF. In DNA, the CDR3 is TGTGCCAGCAGTTTTGGGACACCGAACACCGGGGAGCTGTTTTTT.

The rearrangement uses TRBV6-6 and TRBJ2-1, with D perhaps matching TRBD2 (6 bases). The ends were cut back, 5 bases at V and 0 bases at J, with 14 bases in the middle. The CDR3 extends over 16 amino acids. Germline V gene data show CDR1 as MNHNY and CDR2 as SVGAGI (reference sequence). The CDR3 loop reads CASSDQDGSSYNEQFF. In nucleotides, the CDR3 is TGTGCCAGCAGTGACCAAGACGGGAGCTCCTACAATGAGCAGTTCTTC.

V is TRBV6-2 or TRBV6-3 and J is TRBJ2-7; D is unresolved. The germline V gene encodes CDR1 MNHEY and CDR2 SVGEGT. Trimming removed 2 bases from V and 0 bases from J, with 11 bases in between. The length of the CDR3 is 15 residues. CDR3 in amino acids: CASSYRVPVSYEQYF. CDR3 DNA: TGTGCCAGCAGTTACCGGGTCCCCGTCTCCTACGAGCAGTACTTC.

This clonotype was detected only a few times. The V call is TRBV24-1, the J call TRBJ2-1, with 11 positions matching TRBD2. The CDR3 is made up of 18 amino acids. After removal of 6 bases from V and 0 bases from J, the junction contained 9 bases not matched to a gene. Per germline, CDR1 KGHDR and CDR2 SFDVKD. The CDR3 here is CATSKPGLAGASYNEQFF. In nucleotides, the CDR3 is TGTGCCACCAGTAAACCCGGACTAGCGGGCGCCTCCTACAATGAGCAGTTCTTC.

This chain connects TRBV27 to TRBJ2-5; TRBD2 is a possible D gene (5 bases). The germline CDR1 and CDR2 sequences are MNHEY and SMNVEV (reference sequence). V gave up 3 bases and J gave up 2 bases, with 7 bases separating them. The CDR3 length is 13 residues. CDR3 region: CASSFGEQETQYF. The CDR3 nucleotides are TGTGCCAGCAGTTTCGGGGAACAAGAGACCCAGTACTTC.

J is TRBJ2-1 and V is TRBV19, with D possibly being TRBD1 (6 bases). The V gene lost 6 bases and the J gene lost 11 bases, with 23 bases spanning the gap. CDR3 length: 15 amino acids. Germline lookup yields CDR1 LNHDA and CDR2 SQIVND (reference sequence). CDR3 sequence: CASSMGHRRPWKQFF. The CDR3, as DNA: TGTGCCAGTAGCATGGGACATCGTAGGCCGTGGAAGCAGTTCTTC.

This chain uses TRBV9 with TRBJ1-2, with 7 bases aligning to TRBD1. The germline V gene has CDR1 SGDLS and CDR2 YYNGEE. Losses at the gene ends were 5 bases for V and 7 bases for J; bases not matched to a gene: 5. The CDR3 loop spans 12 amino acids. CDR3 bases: TGTGCCAGCAGTGACAGGGCAGTTGGCTACACCTTC. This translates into CASSDRAVGYTF.

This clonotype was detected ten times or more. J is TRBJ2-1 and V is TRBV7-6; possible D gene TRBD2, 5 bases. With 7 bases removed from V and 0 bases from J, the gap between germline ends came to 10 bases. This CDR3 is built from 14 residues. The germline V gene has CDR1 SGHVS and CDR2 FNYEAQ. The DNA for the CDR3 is TGTGCCAGCACGAGCGGAAGCTCCTACAATGAGCAGTTCTTC. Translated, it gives CASTSGSSYNEQFF.